The TCR beta chain under discussion was sequenced for a study of blood T cell repertoires in COVID-19. Study-wide context: COVID-19 samples, acute and convalescent, were from the United States, Italy and Spain. Sample material is recorded as cDNA or gDNA derived from T cells, B-cell-depleted T cells, or PBMCs.

The data were produced by immunoSEQ multiplex PCR, yet TCRdb's version contains in-frame clones alone and is incomplete. The profile shows over 250,000 clones, 85% to 90% of them singletons. This clone appeared a single time. Trimming at V came to 11 bases and at J to 0 bases, leaving 6 bases not matched to a gene. CDR3 length: 14 residues. Germline V gives CDR1 ENHRY, CDR2 SYGVKD. The sequenced sample consisted of peripheral blood. This TCR was recovered from a woman between 45 and 60 years old with COVID-19, enrolled during active disease. The V gene is TRBV10-3, the J gene TRBJ1-4; 7 nucleotides line up with TRBD1. The CDR3 loop reads CASRQGATNEKLFF. CDR3 nucleotide sequence: TGTGCCTCTCGACAGGGAGCAACTAATGAAAAACTGTTTTTT.